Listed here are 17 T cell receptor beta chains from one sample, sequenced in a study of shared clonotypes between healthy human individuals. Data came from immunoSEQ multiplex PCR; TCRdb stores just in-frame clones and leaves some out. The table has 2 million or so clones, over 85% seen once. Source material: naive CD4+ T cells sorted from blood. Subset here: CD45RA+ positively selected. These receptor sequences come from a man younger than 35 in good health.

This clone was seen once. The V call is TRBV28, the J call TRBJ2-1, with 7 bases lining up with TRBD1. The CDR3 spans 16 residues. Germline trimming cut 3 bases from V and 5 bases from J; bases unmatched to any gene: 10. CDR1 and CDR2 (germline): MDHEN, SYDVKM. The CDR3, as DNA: TGTGCCAGCAGTTTTCCGCCCGGGACAGCGGACAATGAGCAGTTCTTC. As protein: CASSFPPGTADNEQFF.

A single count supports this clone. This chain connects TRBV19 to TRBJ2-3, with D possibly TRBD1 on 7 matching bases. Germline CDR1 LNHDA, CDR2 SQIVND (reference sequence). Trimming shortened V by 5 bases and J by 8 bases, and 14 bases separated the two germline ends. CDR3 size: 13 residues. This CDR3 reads CASSSRQGLTQYF. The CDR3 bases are TGTGCCAGTAGTTCTAGACAGGGACTTACGCAGTATTTT.

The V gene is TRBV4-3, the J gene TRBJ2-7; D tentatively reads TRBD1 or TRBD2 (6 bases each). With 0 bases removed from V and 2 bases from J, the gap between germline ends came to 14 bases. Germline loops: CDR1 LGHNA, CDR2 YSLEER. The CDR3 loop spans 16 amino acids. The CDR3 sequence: CASSQDLGGSPYEQYF. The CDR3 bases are TGCGCCAGCAGCCAAGATTTGGGGGGCTCCCCCTACGAGCAGTACTTC.

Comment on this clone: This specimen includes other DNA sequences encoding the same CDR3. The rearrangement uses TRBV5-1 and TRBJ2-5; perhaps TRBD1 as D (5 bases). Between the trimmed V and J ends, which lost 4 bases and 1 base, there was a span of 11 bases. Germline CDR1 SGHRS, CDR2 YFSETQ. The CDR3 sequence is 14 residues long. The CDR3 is CASSLLTAQETQYF. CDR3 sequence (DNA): TGCGCCAGCAGCCTGTTGACAGCCCAAGAGACCCAGTACTTC. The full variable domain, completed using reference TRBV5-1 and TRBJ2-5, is KAGVTQTPRYLIKTRGQQVTLSCSPISGHRSVSWYQQTPGQGLQFLFEYFSETQRNKGNFPGRFSGRQFSNSRSEMNVSTLELGDSALYLCASSLLTAQETQYFGPGTRLLVL.

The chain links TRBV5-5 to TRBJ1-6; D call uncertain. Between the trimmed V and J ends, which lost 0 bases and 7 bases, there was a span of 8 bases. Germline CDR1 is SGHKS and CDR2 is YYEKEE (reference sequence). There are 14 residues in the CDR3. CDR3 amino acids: CASSLDVANSPLHF. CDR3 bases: TGTGCCAGCAGCTTGGATGTAGCCAATTCACCCCTCCACTTT. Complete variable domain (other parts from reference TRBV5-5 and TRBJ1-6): DAGVTQSPTHLIKTRGQQVTLRCSPISGHKSVSWYQQVLGQGPQFIFQYYEKEERGRGNFPDRFSARQFPNYSSELNVNALLLGDSALYLCASSLDVANSPLHFGNGTRLTVT.

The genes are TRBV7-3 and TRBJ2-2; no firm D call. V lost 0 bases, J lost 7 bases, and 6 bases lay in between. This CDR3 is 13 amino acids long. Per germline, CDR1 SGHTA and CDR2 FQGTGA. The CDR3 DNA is TGTGCCAGCAGCTTAACGTTTCACGGGGAGCTGTTTTTT. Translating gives CASSLTFHGELFF.

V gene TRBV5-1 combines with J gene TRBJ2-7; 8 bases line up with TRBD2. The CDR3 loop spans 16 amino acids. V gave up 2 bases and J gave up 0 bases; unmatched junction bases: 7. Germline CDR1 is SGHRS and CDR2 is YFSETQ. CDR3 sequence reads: CASSLHTGTSSYEQYF. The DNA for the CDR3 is TGCGCCAGCAGCTTACACACCGGGACTAGCTCCTACGAGCAGTACTTC.

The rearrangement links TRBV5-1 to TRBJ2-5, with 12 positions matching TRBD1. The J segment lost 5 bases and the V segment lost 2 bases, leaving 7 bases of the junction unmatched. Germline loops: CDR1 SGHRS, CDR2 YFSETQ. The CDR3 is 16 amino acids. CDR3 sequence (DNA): TGCGCCAGCAGCTTCACCGGGACAGGGGGCTCTGAGACCCAGTACTTC. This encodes CASSFTGTGGSETQYF.

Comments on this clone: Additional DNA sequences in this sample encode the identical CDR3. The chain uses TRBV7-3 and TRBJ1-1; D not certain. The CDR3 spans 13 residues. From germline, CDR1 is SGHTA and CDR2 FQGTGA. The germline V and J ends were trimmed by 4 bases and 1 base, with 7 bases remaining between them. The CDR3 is CASSWDGNTEAFF. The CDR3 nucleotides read TGTGCCAGCAGCTGGGATGGGAACACTGAAGCTTTCTTT.

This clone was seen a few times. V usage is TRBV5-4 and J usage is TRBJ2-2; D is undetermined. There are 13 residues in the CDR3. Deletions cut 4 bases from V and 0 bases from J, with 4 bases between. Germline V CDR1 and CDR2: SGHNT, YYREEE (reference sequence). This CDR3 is CASSGPNTGELFF. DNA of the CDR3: TGTGCCAGCAGCGGCCCGAACACCGGGGAGCTGTTTTTT.

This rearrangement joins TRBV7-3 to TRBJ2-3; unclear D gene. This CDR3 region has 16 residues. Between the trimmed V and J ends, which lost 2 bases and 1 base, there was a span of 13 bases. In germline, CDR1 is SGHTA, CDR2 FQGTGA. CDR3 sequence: CASSLLRLVCTDTQYF. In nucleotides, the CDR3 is TGTGCCAGCAGCTTACTGCGGTTAGTGTGCACAGATACGCAGTATTTT.

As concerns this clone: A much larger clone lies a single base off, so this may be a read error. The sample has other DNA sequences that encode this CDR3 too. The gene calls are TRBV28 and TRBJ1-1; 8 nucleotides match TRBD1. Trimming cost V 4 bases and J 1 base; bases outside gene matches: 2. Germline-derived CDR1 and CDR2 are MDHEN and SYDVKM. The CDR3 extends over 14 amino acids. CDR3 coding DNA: TGTGCCAGCAGTTCCGGGACAGGGAACACTGAAGCTTTCTTT. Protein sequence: CASSSGTGNTEAFF.

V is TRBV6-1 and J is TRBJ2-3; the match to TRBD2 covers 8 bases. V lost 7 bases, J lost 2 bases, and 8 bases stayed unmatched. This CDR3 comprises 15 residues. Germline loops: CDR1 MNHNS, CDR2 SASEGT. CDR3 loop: CASTGSGGYTDTQYF. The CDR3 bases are TGTGCCAGCACTGGGAGCGGGGGATACACAGATACGCAGTATTTT.

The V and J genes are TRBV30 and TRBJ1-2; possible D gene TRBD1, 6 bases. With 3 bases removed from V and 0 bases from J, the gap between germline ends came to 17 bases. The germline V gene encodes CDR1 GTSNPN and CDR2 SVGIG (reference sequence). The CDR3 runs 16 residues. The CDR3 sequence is CAWRARRQAANYGYTF. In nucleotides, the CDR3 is TGTGCCTGGAGGGCCCGACGACAGGCCGCTAACTATGGCTACACCTTC.

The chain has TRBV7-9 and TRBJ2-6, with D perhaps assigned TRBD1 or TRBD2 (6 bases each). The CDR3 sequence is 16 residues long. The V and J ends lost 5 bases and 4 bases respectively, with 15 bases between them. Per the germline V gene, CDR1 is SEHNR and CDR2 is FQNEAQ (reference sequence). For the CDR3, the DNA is TGTGCCAGCAGCAGTTACGGGGGCTCAGGGGCCAACGTCCTGACTTTC. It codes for CASSSYGGSGANVLTF.

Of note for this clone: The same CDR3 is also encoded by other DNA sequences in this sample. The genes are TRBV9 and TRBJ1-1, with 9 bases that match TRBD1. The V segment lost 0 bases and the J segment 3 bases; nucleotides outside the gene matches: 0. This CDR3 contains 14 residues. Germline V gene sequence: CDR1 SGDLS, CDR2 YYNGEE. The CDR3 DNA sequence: TGTGCCAGCAGCGTAGGGGACAGGGACACTGAAGCTTTCTTT. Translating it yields CASSVGDRDTEAFF.

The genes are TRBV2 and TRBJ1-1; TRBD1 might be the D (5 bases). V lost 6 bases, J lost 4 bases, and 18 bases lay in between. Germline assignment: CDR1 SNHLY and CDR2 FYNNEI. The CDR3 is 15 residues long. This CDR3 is CASRGQVGGGTEAFF. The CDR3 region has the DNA TGTGCCAGCAGAGGGCAGGTCGGGGGAGGCACTGAAGCTTTCTTT.